A single sample is the source of the 2 T cell receptor beta chains below, sequenced in a study of blood T cell repertoires in COVID-19. The method was immunoSEQ multiplex PCR; TCRdb's version includes in-frame clones alone and lacks a portion of them. Among a few hundred thousand clones listed, approximately 89% were seen once. Input material: peripheral blood. These receptors all come from a woman aged 60-75 years with COVID-19, enrolled during active disease.

The V call is TRBV7-8, the J call TRBJ1-5; no definite D call. CDR3 length: 15 amino acids. The germline gives CDR1 SGHVS, CDR2 FQNEAQ. The V gene lost 6 bases and the J gene lost 8 bases, with 20 bases spanning the gap. CDR3 nucleotides: TGTGCCAGCAGTCCGAATAGGGCTGGGAGGAAGCCCCAGCATTTT. It yields the protein CASSPNRAGRKPQHF.

The chain recombines TRBV30 with TRBJ1-5; D may be TRBD1 (5 bases). This CDR3 comprises 12 residues. Germline CDR1 and CDR2: GTSNPN and SVGIG (reference sequence). V lost 2 bases, J lost 7 bases, and 9 bases lay in between. The CDR3 sequence is CAWSWRGQPQHF. The CDR3 DNA sequence: TGTGCCTGGAGTTGGAGGGGCCAGCCCCAGCATTTT.